Below, one T cell receptor (beta chain) is given with its context. No antigen is known for it. One junction end does not reproduce the germline sequence, and a read error may be involved. The CDR3 is 16 residues long. CDR1 SGHRS and CDR2 YFSETQ come from the germline V gene. Unique molecular identifiers were built into the TCR beta cDNA libraries. Out of roughly 0.95 to 11 million T cells, 450,000 to 600,000 cDNA molecules were generated. TCRdb redid the calling of the PCR reads with MiXCR, one entry per CDR3 protein. The table lists 400,000 to 500,000 distinct CDR3 sequences, approximately 37% of them singletons. The data derive from a study of post-analysis software for immune sequencing data. The wider study: Relapsing-remitting, secondary progressive and progressive-relapsing multiple sclerosis courses were included.

Study-level points and caveats: By F measure, strong co-clustering occurred among samples prepared in the same batch. Roughly 5 TRBV segments (TRBV5-6, TRBV5-1 and TRBV20-1 among them) occurred more frequently in patients than in controls. Patients with multiple sclerosis recorded significantly lower normalized Chao1 diversity than controls, the study found.

The chain uses TRBV5-1 and TRBJ2-1, with 8 bases identical to TRBD2. The sample comprised blood. This clonotype originated in a girl aged 2-9 years with multiple sclerosis. The CDR3 is CASSLAFAGGLNEQFF. The DNA of the CDR3 is TGCGCCAGTAGCTTGGCCTTCGCGGGAGGACTCAATGAGCAGTTCTTC. The full variable domain, completed using reference TRBV5-1 and TRBJ2-1, is KAGVTQTPRYLIKTRGQQVTLSCSPISGHRSVSWYQQTPGQGLQFLFEYFSETQRNKGNFPGRFSGRQFSNSRSEMNVSTLELGDSALYLCASSLAFAGGLNEQFFGPGTRLTVL.